This T cell receptor (beta chain) was captured in a study of T cells in Graves' hyperthyroidism and ophthalmopathy. Researchers took RNA transcripts and amplified the TCR beta CDR3 regions from them. TCR CDR3 regions were first amplified by RT-PCR with HTBI primers. TCRdb processed the multiplex PCR reads anew with MiXCR; each CDR3 protein has one entry. The sample records hundreds of thousands of distinct CDR3 sequences, over 35% being singletons. Germline CDR1 is SGHDT and CDR2 is YYEEEE. The CDR3 totals 12 residues. The V and J ends lost 2 bases and 7 bases respectively, with 10 bases between them.

This clonotype was sampled from a man aged 18 to 29 with Graves' hyperthyroidism. Material for sequencing was blood. This chain links TRBV5-6 with TRBJ2-7; D might be TRBD2 (5 bases). The CDR3 sequence: CASSFPSGEQYF. The CDR3 coding sequence is TGTGCCAGCAGCTTTCCTTCGGGGGAGCAGTACTTC.